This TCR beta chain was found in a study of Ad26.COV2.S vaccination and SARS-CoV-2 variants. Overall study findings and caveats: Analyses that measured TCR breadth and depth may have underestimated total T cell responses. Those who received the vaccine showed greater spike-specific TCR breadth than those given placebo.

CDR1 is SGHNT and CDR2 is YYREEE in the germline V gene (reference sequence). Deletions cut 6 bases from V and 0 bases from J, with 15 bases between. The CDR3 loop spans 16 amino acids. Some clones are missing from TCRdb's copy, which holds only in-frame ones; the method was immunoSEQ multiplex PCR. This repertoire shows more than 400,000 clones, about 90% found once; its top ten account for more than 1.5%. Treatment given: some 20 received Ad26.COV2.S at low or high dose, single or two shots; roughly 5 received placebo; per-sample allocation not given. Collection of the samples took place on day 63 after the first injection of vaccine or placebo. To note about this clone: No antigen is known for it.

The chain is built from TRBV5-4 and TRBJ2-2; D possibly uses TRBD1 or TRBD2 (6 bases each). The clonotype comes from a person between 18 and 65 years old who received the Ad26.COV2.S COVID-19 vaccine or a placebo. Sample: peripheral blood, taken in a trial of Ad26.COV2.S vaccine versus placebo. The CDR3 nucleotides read TGTGCCAGCAACTTCGGGGGCGAGTCGAACACCGGGGAGCTGTTTTTT. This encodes CASNFGGESNTGELFF.